Included here is one TCR beta chain sequence, with context. Some clones are missing from TCRdb's copy, which holds only in-frame ones; the method was immunoSEQ multiplex PCR. The table lists some 300,000 clones, 88% of them singletons. These data are taken from a study of blood T cell repertoires in COVID-19. In the study overall: Acute and convalescent COVID-19 specimens originated in the United States, Italy and Spain.

The CDR3 is 11 residues long. Germline CDR1 reads DFQATT; CDR2 reads SNEGSKA (reference sequence). With 6 bases removed from V and 8 bases from J, the gap between germline ends came to 13 bases. The sequencing input was peripheral blood. This TCR came from a woman in her thirties who had recovered from COVID-19. The genes are TRBV20-1 and TRBJ1-2; D is unclear. The chain's CDR3 is CSASYLGGYTF. Written as DNA, the CDR3 is TGCAGTGCAAGCTACCTCGGGGGCTACACCTTC.